These 20 T cell receptor beta chains were sequenced from one sample in a study of T cells after yellow fever vaccination. Each CDR3 protein is one row after TCRdb ran MiXCR on the 5' RACE reads. The data contain hundreds of thousands of distinct CDR3 sequences, around a fifth of them singletons. The sample in question was PBMCs, obtained roughly 20 days after the first yellow fever vaccination. These receptors were collected from a man between 18 and 29 years old who received the YFV17D yellow fever vaccine.

The V and J genes are TRBV7-9 and TRBJ2-7; D ambiguous. The CDR3 has 14 amino acids. Trimming stripped 5 bases from V and 2 bases from J, with 13 bases between. Germline-derived CDR1 and CDR2 are SEHNR and FQNEAQ (reference sequence). The CDR3 coding sequence is TGTGCCAGCAGCGAAAGTCCAGAAACCTACGAGCAGTACTTC. Protein: CASSESPETYEQYF.

This chain links TRBV4-1 with TRBJ1-5; D gene uncertain. From germline, CDR1 is MGHRA and CDR2 YSYEKL. V lost 4 bases to trimming and J lost 6 bases, with 10 bases between them. CDR3 length: 13 residues. CDR3 DNA: TGCGCCAGCAGCCTCCCATGGGCTCAGCCCCAGCATTTT. It encodes CASSLPWAQPQHF.

The V and J genes are TRBV20-1 and TRBJ1-2; maybe TRBD1 (6 bases). The germline CDR1 and CDR2 sequences are DFQATT and SNEGSKA (reference sequence). Trimming stripped 0 bases from V and 10 bases from J, with 15 bases between. CDR3 size: 13 residues. The CDR3 coding sequence is TGCAGTGCTAGAGAATGGGGGCGGTCGGTCTACACCTTC. Its translation: CSAREWGRSVYTF.

The chain combines TRBV5-6 with TRBJ1-4; TRBD1 might be the D (5 bases). Germline values: CDR1 SGHDT, CDR2 YYEEEE. V was pared by 2 bases and J by 5 bases, with 13 bases between. The CDR3 consists of 15 residues. CDR3 loop: CASSFPGSRNEKLFF. Here the CDR3 DNA reads TGTGCCAGCAGCTTTCCAGGGAGTCGGAATGAAAAACTGTTTTTT.

This clonotype ranks as medium-sized. The rearrangement uses TRBV10-1 and TRBJ2-3; D gene unclear. This CDR3 has 11 amino acids. Trimming left V 4 bases short and J 8 bases short, with 7 bases between. The germline CDR1 and CDR2 sequences are WNHNN and SYGVQD (reference sequence). The CDR3: CASSGIGTQYF. CDR3 sequence (DNA): TGCGCCAGCAGTGGAATTGGTACGCAGTATTTT.

At least ten counts were recorded for this clonotype. The chain has TRBV6-1 and TRBJ1-1; D not resolved. This CDR3 has 13 amino acids. CDR1 MNHNS and CDR2 SASEGT come from the germline V gene. The germline V and J ends were trimmed by 6 bases and 6 bases, with 14 bases remaining between them. The CDR3: CASRNLEVSEAFF. CDR3 DNA sequence: TGTGCCAGCAGGAATTTGGAGGTTTCTGAAGCTTTCTTT.

This chain joins TRBV7-2 and TRBJ2-7; D is unresolved. The CDR3 extends over 12 amino acids. V shed 5 bases and J shed 5 bases, with 10 bases lying between them. CDR1 and CDR2 (germline): SGHTA, FQGNSA. The CDR3 DNA reads as TGTGCCAGCAGCCTAATGGGGAACGAGCAGTACTTC. This encodes CASSLMGNEQYF.

The V and J genes are TRBV7-2 and TRBJ2-7; the D gene could be TRBD1 or TRBD2 (5 bases each). V was shortened by 5 bases and J by 9 bases, with 17 bases between the two germline ends. Germline V gene lookup returns CDR1 SGHTA and CDR2 FQGNSA. The CDR3 has 13 residues. The CDR3 loop reads CASSPGQGRVQYV. DNA for the CDR3: TGTGCCAGCAGCCCGGGGCAGGGAAGGGTGCAGTACGTC.

The genes are TRBV20-1 and TRBJ2-3; 10 nucleotides align to TRBD2. J lost 0 bases, V lost 6 bases, and 3 bases had no gene match. This CDR3 contains 14 residues. Germline CDR1 DFQATT, CDR2 SNEGSKA (reference sequence). CDR3 coding DNA: TGCAGTGCCCCACTAGCGGGGAGCACAGATACGCAGTATTTT. It is translated as CSAPLAGSTDTQYF.

The chain is built from TRBV12-5 and TRBJ2-1; 11 bases fit TRBD2. CDR1 LGHNT and CDR2 FRNRAP come from the germline V gene. CDR3 length equals 17 residues. The V segment lost 1 base and the J segment 7 bases; nucleotides outside the gene matches: 9. The CDR3 nucleotides are TGTGCTAGTGGTTTGGAGGGACTAGCGGAAAAGATTAATGAGCAGTTCTTC. This codes for CASGLEGLAEKINEQFF.

This clonotype has just a few counts. The rearrangement links TRBV7-2 to TRBJ2-3; D is possibly TRBD2 (5 bases). The V end lost 4 bases, the J end lost 6 bases, and 17 bases lay between the germline ends. Germline V lookup: CDR1 SGHTA, CDR2 FQGNSA. This CDR3 has 15 residues. The CDR3 bases are TGTGCCAGCAGCTCGTACGGCGGGTTGGGGGATACGCAGTATTTT. Residues: CASSSYGGLGDTQYF.

The chain recombines TRBV6-1 with TRBJ2-5, with 7 bases fitting TRBD1. The germline CDR1 and CDR2 sequences are MNHNS and SASEGT. Unmatched junction bases numbered 2, after V lost 2 bases and J lost 2 bases. The CDR3 spans 14 residues. In DNA form, the CDR3 reads TGTGCCAGCAGTGAAAGGGGACAGCAAGAGACCCAGTACTTC. Translation: CASSERGQQETQYF.

The V call is TRBV6-1, the J call TRBJ1-1; TRBD1 is a possible D gene (6 bases). V lost 6 bases and J lost 0, with 8 bases in between. CDR3 length: 13 amino acids. Per germline, CDR1 MNHNS and CDR2 SASEGT. CDR3 nucleotide sequence: TGTGCCAGCAGACAGGGCTTGAACACTGAAGCTTTCTTT. It codes for CASRQGLNTEAFF.

V and J are TRBV12-3 or TRBV12-4 and TRBJ1-2; 7 nucleotides line up with TRBD1. V gave up 3 bases and J gave up 8 bases; unmatched junction bases: 12. This CDR3 contains 15 residues. DNA for the CDR3: TGTGCCAGCAGTTTGTCCCCCGACAGGGCTTGGGGCTACACCTTC. Amino acids: CASSLSPDRAWGYTF.

The table lists this clonotype with a few counts. The V gene is TRBV19, the J gene TRBJ1-2; a weak D match, TRBD1 (6 bases). CDR3 length: 16 residues. Germline CDR1 is LNHDA and CDR2 is SQIVND (reference sequence). V lost 1 base and J lost 4, with 16 bases in between. The CDR3 sequence: CASSIGGQSFVYGYTF. CDR3 nucleotides: TGTGCCAGTAGTATAGGCGGACAGTCCTTCGTCTATGGCTACACCTTC.

This clonotype occurred many times. The chain links TRBV3-1 to TRBJ2-3; D possibly corresponds to TRBD1 (6 bases). CDR1 is LGHDT, CDR2 YNNKEL, per germline (reference sequence). The germline V and J ends were trimmed by 4 bases and 2 bases, with 13 bases remaining between them. CDR3 size: 15 residues. CDR3 amino acids: CASSLRTDNTDTQYF. The CDR3 DNA is TGTGCCAGCAGCCTTCGGACAGACAACACAGATACGCAGTATTTT.

The gene calls are TRBV4-1 and TRBJ1-1; perhaps TRBD1 as D (6 bases). In germline, CDR1 is MGHRA, CDR2 YSYEKL. Trimming removed 2 bases at V and 1 base at J, with 14 bases between. The CDR3 totals 16 residues. Written as DNA, the CDR3 is TGCGCCAGCAGCCAAAGGGGGGGGCTACCGAACACTGAAGCTTTCTTT. It encodes CASSQRGGLPNTEAFF.

The CDR3 loop is CASSLTGASPLHF. DNA of the CDR3: TGTGCCAGCAGCTTAACCGGGGCTTCACCCCTCCACTTT. The gene calls are TRBV7-6 and TRBJ1-6, with D possibly TRBD1 on 5 matching bases. Between the trimmed V and J ends, which lost 2 bases and 9 bases, there was a span of 8 bases. CDR3 size: 13 residues. Germline V CDR1 and CDR2: SGHVS, FNYEAQ.

A single count supports this clonotype. The rearrangement joins TRBV4-1 to TRBJ2-4, with D possibly matching TRBD1 (5 bases). Germline V gene data show CDR1 as MGHRA and CDR2 as YSYEKL. This CDR3 region has 16 residues. V was trimmed by 0 bases and J by 6 bases, leaving 15 bases between them. CDR3 in DNA: TGCGCCAGCAGCCAAGATGTCGACAGTTCGGGAAACATTCAGTACTTC. Translated, it gives CASSQDVDSSGNIQYF.

This clonotype was observed at least ten times. V usage is TRBV7-9 and J usage is TRBJ1-5, with D tentatively TRBD1 (6 bases). The CDR3 covers 14 residues. The germline V gene encodes CDR1 SEHNR and CDR2 FQNEAQ (reference sequence). V was shortened by 8 bases and J by 0 bases, with 11 bases between the two germline ends. CDR3 DNA: TGTGCCAGCTGGTCAGGGGATAGCAATCAGCCCCAGCATTTT. It encodes CASWSGDSNQPQHF.